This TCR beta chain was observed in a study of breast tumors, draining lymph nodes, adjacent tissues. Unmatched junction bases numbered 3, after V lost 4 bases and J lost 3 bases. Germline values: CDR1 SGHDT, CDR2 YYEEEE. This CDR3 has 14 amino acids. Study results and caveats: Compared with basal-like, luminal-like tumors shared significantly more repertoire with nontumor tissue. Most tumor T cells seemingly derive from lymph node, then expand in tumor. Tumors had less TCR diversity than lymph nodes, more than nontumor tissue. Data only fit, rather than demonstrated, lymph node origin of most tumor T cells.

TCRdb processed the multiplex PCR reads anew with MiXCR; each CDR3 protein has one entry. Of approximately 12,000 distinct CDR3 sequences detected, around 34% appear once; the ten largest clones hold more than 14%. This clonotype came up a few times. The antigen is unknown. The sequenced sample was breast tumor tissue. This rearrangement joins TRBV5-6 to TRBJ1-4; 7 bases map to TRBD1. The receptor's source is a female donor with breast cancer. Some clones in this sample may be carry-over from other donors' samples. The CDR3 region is CASSADRANEKLFF. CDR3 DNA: TGTGCCAGCAGCGCCGACAGGGCTAATGAAAAACTGTTTTTT.